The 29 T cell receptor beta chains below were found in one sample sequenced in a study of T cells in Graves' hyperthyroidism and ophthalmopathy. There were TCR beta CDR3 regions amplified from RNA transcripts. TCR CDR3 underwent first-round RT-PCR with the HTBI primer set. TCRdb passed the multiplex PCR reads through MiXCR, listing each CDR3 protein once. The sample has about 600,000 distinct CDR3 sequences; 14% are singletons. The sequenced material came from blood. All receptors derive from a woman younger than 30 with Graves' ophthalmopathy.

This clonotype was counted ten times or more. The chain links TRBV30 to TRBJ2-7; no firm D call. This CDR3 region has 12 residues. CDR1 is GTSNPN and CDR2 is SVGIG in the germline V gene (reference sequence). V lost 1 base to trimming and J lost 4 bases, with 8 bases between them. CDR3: CAWSALGYEQYF. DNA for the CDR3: TGTGCCTGGAGTGCTTTGGGGTACGAGCAGTACTTC. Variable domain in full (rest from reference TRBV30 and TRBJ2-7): SQTIHQWPATLVQPVGSPLSLECTVEGTSNPNLYWYRQAAGRGLQLLFYSVGIGQISSEVPQNLSASRPQDRQFILSSKKLLLSDSGFYLCAWSALGYEQYFGPGTRLTVT.

The CDR3 DNA sequence: TGTGCCAGTAGTATGGGGGCAAAAGGGGGAAGCGTGAGGGCAGATACGCAGTATTTT. It codes for CASSMGAKGGSVRADTQYF. V gene TRBV5-6 combines with J gene TRBJ2-3; a possible D gene is TRBD1 (6 bases). Germline lookup yields CDR1 SGHDT and CDR2 YYEEEE. This CDR3 is 19 amino acids long. Trimming took 8 bases from V and 4 from J, leaving 32 bases between them. The full variable domain, its missing parts supplied by reference TRBV5-6 and TRBJ2-3, is DAGVTQSPTHLIKTRGQQVTLRCSPKSGHDTVSWYQQALGQGPQFIFQYYEEEERQRGNFPDRFSGHQFPNYSSELNVNALLLGDSALYLCASSMGAKGGSVRADTQYFGPGTRLTVL.

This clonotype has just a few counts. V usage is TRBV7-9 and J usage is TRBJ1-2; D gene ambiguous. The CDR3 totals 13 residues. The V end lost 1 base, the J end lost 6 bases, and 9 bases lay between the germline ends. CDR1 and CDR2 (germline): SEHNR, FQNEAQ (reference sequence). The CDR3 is CASSLVFRDGYTF. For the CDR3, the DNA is TGTGCCAGCAGCTTAGTGTTCAGAGATGGCTACACCTTC.

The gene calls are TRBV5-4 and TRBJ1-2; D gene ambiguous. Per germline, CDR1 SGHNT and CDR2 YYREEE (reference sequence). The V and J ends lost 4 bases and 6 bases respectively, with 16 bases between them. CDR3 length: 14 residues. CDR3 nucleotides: TGTGCCAGCAGCCAGGACCGGGTTGGGAATGGCTACACCTTC. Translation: CASSQDRVGNGYTF.

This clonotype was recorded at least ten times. CDR3 loop: CASTATLGTENSNQPQHF. CDR3 nucleotides: TGTGCCAGCACCGCCACTCTCGGGACAGAGAATAGCAATCAGCCCCAGCATTTT. This chain joins TRBV28 and TRBJ1-5, with 7 bases aligning to TRBD1. Germline CDR1 MDHEN, CDR2 SYDVKM. J gave up 0 bases and V 7 bases, and 15 bases lay outside the gene matches. This CDR3 region has 18 residues.

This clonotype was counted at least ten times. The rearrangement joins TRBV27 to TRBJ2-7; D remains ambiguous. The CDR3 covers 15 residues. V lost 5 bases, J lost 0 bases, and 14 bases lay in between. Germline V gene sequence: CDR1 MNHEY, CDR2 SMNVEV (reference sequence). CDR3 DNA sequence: TGTGCCAGCAGTCTCTGGCTTCACCGCTCCTACGAGCAGTACTTC. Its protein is CASSLWLHRSYEQYF.

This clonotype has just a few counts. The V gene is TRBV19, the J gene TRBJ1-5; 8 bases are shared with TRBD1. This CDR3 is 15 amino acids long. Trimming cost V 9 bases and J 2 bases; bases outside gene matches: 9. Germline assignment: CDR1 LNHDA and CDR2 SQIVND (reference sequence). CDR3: CASHPGQGGNQPQHF. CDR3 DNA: TGTGCCAGCCATCCCGGACAGGGAGGCAATCAGCCCCAGCATTTT.

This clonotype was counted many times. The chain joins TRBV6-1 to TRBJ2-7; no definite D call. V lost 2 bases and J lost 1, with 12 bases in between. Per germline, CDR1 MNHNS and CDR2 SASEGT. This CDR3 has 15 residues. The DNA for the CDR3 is TGTGCCAGCAGTGAAAGTCGGCCGGCTTCCTACGAGCAGTACTTC. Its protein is CASSESRPASYEQYF.

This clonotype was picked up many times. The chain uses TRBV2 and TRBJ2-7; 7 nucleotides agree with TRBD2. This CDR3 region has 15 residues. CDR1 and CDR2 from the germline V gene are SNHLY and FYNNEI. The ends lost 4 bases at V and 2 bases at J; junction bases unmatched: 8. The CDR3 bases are TGTGCCAGCAGTGTAGTTGGCGGGAGCGCCTACGAGCAGTACTTC. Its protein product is CASSVVGGSAYEQYF.

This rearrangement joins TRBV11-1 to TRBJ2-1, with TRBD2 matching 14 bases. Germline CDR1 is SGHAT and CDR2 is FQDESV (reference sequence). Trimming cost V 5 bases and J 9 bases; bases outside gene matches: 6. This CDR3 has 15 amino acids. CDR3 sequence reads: CASSAGLAGEGEQFF. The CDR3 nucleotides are TGTGCCAGCAGCGCGGGACTAGCGGGAGAAGGTGAGCAGTTCTTC.

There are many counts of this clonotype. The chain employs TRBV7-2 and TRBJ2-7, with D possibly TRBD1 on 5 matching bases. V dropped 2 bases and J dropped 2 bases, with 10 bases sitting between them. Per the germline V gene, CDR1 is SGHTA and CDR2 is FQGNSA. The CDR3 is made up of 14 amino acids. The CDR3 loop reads CASSLTTATYEQYF. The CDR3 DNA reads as TGTGCCAGCAGCTTAACGACAGCTACCTACGAGCAGTACTTC.

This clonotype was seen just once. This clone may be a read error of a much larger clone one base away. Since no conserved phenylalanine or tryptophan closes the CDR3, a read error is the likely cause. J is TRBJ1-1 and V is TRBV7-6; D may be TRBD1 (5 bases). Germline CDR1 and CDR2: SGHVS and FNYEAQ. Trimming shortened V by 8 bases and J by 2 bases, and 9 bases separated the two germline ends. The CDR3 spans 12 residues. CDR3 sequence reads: CASWGRNTEAFL. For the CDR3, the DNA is TGTGCCAGCTGGGGGAGAAACACTGAAGCTTTCCTT.

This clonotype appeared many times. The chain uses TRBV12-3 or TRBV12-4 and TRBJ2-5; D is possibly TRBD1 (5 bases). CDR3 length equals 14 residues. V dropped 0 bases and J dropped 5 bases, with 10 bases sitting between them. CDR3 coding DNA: TGTGCCAGCAGTTTAGCGTTGCACAGGGAGACCCAGTACTTC. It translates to CASSLALHRETQYF.

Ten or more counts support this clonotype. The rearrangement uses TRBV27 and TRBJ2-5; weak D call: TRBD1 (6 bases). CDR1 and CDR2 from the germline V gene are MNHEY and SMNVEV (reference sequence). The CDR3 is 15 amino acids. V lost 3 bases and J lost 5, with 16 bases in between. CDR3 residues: CASSFRRGKLETQYF. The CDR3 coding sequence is TGTGCCAGCAGTTTTCGCAGGGGAAAGTTGGAGACCCAGTACTTC.

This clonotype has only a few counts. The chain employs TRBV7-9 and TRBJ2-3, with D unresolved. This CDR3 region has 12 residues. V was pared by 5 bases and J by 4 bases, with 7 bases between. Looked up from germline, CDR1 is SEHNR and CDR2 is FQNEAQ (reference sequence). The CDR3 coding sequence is TGTGCCAGCAGCGGTACCGCAGATACGCAGTATTTT. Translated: CASSGTADTQYF.

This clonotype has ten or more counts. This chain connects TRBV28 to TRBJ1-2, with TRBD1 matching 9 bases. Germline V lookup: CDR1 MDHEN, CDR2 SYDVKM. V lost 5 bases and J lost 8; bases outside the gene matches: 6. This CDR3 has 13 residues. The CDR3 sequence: CASSPGTGKGYTF. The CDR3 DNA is TGTGCCAGCAGTCCCGGGACAGGGAAAGGCTACACCTTC.

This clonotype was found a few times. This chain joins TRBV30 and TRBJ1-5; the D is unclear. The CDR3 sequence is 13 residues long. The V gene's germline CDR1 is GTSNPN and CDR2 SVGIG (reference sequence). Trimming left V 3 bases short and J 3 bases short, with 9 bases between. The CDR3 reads CAWRSTDNQPQHF. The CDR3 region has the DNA TGTGCCTGGAGGAGCACGGACAATCAGCCCCAGCATTTT.

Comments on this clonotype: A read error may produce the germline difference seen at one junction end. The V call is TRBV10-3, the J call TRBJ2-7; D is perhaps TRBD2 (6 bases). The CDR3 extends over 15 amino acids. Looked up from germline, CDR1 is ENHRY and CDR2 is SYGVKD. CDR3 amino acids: CATSTTRAYSYEQYF. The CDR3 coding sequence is TGTGCCACCAGTACGACTAGGGCCTACTCCTACGAGCAGTACTTC.

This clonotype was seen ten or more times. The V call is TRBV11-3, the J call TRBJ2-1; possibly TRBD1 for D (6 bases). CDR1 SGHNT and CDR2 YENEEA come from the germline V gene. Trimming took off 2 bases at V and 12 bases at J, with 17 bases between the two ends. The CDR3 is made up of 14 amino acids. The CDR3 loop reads CASSLRDTRGGQFF. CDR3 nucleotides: TGTGCCAGCAGCTTAAGGGACACGCGAGGTGGGCAGTTCTTC.

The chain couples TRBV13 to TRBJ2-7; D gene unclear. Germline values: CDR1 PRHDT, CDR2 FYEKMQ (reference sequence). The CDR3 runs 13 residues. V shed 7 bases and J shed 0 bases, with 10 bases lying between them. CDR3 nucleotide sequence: TGTGCCAGCAATCAGAAGAGCTCCTACGAGCAGTACTTC. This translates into CASNQKSSYEQYF.

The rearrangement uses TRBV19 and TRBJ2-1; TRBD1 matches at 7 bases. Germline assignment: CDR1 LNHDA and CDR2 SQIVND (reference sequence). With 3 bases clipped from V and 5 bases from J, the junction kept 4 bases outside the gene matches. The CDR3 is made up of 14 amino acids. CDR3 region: CASSMLQGNNEQFF. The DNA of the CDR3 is TGTGCCAGTAGTATGCTACAGGGGAACAATGAGCAGTTCTTC.

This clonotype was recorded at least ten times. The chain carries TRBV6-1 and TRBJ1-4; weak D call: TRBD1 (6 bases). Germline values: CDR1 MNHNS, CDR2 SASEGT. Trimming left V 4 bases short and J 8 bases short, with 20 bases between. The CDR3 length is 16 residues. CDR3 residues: CASSAAGSRGDEKLFF. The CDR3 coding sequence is TGTGCCAGCAGTGCTGCGGGAAGCAGGGGTGACGAAAAACTGTTTTTT.

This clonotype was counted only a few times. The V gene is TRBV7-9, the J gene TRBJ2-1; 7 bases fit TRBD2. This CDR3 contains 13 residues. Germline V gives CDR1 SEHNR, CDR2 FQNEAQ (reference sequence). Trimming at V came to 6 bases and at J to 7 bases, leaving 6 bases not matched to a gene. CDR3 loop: CASRPGLRNEQFF. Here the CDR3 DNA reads TGTGCCAGCAGACCGGGACTAAGGAATGAGCAGTTCTTC.

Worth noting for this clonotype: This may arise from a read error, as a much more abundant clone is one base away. The CDR3 protein is CASMGMVGKSYEQYF. The DNA for the CDR3 is TGTGCTAGTATGGGGATGGTGGGCAAATCCTACGAGCAGTACTTC. The chain recombines TRBV12-5 with TRBJ2-7; the D is unclear. The germline V and J ends were trimmed by 8 bases and 1 base, with 18 bases remaining between them. Looked up from germline, CDR1 is LGHNT and CDR2 is FRNRAP. This CDR3 region has 15 residues.

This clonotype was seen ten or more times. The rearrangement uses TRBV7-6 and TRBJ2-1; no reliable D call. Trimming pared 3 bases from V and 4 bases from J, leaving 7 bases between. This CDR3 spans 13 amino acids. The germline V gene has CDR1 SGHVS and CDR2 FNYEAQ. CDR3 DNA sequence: TGTGCCAGCAGCTTGTCCCATTACAATGAGCAGTTCTTC. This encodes CASSLSHYNEQFF.

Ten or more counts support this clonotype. CDR3 sequence reads: CASSSQTGRWSEQYF. The CDR3 region has the DNA TGCGCCAGCAGCTCCCAGACAGGGAGGTGGTCCGAGCAGTACTTC. This chain joins TRBV5-1 and TRBJ2-7, with D tentatively TRBD1 (7 bases). The CDR3 has 15 amino acids. Between the trimmed V and J ends, which lost 3 bases and 6 bases, there was a span of 19 bases. The germline gives CDR1 SGHRS, CDR2 YFSETQ.

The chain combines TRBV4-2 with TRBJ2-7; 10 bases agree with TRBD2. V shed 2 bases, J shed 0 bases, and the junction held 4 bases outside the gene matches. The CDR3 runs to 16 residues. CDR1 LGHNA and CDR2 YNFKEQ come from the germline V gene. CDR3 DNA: TGTGCCAGCAGCCAACGGACTAGCGGTGACTCCTACGAGCAGTACTTC. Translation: CASSQRTSGDSYEQYF.

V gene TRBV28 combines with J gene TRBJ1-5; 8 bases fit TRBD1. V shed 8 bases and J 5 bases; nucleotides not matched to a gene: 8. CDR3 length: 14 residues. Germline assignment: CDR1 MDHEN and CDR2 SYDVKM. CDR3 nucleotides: TGTGCCAGCCCCACAGGGGGTAAGGATCAGCCCCAGCATTTT. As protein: CASPTGGKDQPQHF.

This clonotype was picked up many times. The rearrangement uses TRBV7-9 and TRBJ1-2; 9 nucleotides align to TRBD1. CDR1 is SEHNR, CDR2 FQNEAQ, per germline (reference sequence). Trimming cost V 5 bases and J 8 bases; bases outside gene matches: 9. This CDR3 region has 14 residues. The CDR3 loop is CASSVGQGFQGYTF. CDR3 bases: TGTGCCAGCAGCGTGGGACAGGGATTTCAGGGCTACACCTTC.